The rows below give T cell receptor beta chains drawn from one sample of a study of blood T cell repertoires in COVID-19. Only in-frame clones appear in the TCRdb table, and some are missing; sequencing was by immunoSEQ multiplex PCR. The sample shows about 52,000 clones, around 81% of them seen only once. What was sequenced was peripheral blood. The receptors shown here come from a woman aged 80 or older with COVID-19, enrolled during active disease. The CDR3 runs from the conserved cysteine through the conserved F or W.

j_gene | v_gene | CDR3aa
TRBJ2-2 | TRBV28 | CASRRTANTGELFF
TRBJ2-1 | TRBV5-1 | CASSVSGLPGNEQFF
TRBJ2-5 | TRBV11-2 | CASSPRFAGGETQYF
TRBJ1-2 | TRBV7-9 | CASSGVARANYGYTF
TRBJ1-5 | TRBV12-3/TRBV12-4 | CASSFGQGQPQHF
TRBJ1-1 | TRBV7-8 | CASSARTGTEAFF
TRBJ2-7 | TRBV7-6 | CASSLGGRYEQYF
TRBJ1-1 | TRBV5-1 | CASSLSLGQGASEAFF
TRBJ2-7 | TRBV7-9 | CASTSSGLKEQYF
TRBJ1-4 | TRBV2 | CASSEGWAQEKLFF
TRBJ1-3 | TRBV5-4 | CASSLWSGVGNTIYF
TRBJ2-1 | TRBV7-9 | CASSPDRGPYNEQFF
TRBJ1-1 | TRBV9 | CASSVEGWDRDRQF
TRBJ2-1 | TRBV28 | CASTPPPGSGASYNEQFF
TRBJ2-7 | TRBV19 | CASSTSPRGDEQYF
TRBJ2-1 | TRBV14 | CASSQTSGSIGEQFF
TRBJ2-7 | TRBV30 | CAWSPQTGSEQYF
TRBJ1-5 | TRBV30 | CAWGTGNQPQHF
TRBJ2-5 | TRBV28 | CASSTNEDSQETQYF
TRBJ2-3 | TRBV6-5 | CASSFSGRRSDTQYF
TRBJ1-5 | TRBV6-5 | CASSWTGPNQPQHF